This passage covers 32 T cell receptor beta chains from one sample sequenced in a study of early stage breast cancer tumors. Sequencing used immunoSEQ multiplex PCR; TCRdb keeps in-frame clones, though not all of them. The sample records tens of thousands of clones, over 65% being singletons. Material for sequencing was blood. The origin of the receptors is a person aged 25 to 39 with breast cancer.

V usage is TRBV5-6 and J usage is TRBJ2-7; TRBD2 matches 7 bases. Germline CDR1 and CDR2: SGHDT and YYEEEE. The V gene end was trimmed by 3 bases and the J gene end by 2 bases; junction bases not matched to a gene: 8. This CDR3 has 15 amino acids. The CDR3 nucleotides are TGTGCCAGCAGCTCGCTGGGACTAAGTCCCTACGAGCAGTACTTC. Translation: CASSSLGLSPYEQYF.

V gene TRBV29-1 combines with J gene TRBJ2-3, with no clear D. Germline CDR1 and CDR2: SQVTM and ANQGSEA. The V gene lost 6 bases and the J gene lost 0 bases, with 10 bases spanning the gap. CDR3 length equals 13 residues. CDR3 sequence: CSVSETSTDTQYF. Here the CDR3 DNA reads TGCAGCGTGAGTGAAACTAGCACAGATACGCAGTATTTT.

The rearrangement joins TRBV7-9 to TRBJ1-2; no definite D call. The CDR3 length is 13 residues. Germline CDR1 is SEHNR and CDR2 is FQNEAQ (reference sequence). The V gene lost 5 bases and the J gene lost 4 bases, with 11 bases spanning the gap. The CDR3 bases are TGTGCCAGCAGCCCGGCCCAGGCCTATGGCTACACCTTC. This sequence encodes CASSPAQAYGYTF.

The chain has TRBV7-2 and TRBJ1-4, with TRBD1 matching 9 bases. The ends lost 5 bases at V and 6 bases at J; junction bases unmatched: 4. CDR1 is SGHTA and CDR2 is FQGNSA in the germline V gene. CDR3 length: 14 residues. The CDR3 loop is CASSQRTGDEKLFF. CDR3 nucleotides: TGTGCCAGCAGCCAACGGACAGGGGATGAAAAACTGTTTTTT.

The J gene is TRBJ2-2, the V gene TRBV11-2; D gene ambiguous. Trimming took off 5 bases at V and 6 bases at J, with 4 bases between the two ends. CDR1 and CDR2 (germline): SGHAT, FQNNGV. The CDR3 runs to 11 residues. DNA of the CDR3: TGTGCCAGCAGCCCCCCCGGGGAGCTGTTTTTT. Its protein product is CASSPPGELFF.

This chain uses TRBV19 with TRBJ1-5; the D is unclear. The CDR3 runs 12 residues. Per germline, CDR1 LNHDA and CDR2 SQIVND (reference sequence). CDR3 sequence reads: CVLNQCNQPQHF. The CDR3 coding sequence is TGTGTCCTGAACCAGTGCAATCAGCCCCAGCATTTT.

V gene TRBV30 combines with J gene TRBJ2-5; D is undetermined. Germline V CDR1 and CDR2: GTSNPN, SVGIG (reference sequence). With 0 bases removed from V and 5 bases from J, the gap between germline ends came to 13 bases. CDR3 length: 14 residues. The CDR3 DNA is TGTGCCTGGAGTGTACAAGGAGTCCGGGAGACCCAGTACTTC. Its translation: CAWSVQGVRETQYF.

The CDR3 sequence is CASSGSWPEQFF. The CDR3 region has the DNA TGTGCCAGCAGCGGTAGTTGGCCTGAGCAGTTCTTC. The chain employs TRBV9 and TRBJ2-1; D not resolved. The V and J ends lost 3 bases and 9 bases respectively, with 10 bases between them. The CDR3 has 12 residues. The V gene's germline CDR1 is SGDLS and CDR2 YYNGEE.

V gene TRBV10-1 combines with J gene TRBJ2-1, with 8 bases fitting TRBD1. V shed 2 bases, J shed 6 bases, and the junction held 0 bases outside the gene matches. The germline V gene encodes CDR1 WNHNN and CDR2 SYGVQD (reference sequence). The CDR3 sequence is 13 residues long. The CDR3 here is CASSEGQGNEQFF. CDR3 bases: TGCGCCAGCAGTGAGGGACAGGGCAATGAGCAGTTCTTC.

This clone was seen many times. The chain links TRBV29-1 to TRBJ1-2; D call uncertain. The germline CDR1 and CDR2 sequences are SQVTM and ANQGSEA. The CDR3 runs 15 residues. V was shortened by 0 bases and J by 2 bases, with 13 bases between the two germline ends. The CDR3 loop is CSVEDARDYNYGYTF. The CDR3 coding sequence is TGCAGCGTTGAAGATGCTAGAGATTACAACTATGGCTACACCTTC.

V gene TRBV5-1 combines with J gene TRBJ1-1, with TRBD1 matching over 7 bases. With V trimmed by 1 base and J by 4 bases, 4 bases remained unmatched. The CDR3 has 14 amino acids. Germline V gene data show CDR1 as SGHRS and CDR2 as YFSETQ. In nucleotides, the CDR3 is TGCGCCAGCAGCTTGAGCCCAGGGGGCACTGAAGCTTTCTTT. It encodes CASSLSPGGTEAFF.

J is TRBJ2-7 and V is TRBV6-5; 8 positions agree with TRBD2. Germline values: CDR1 MNHEY, CDR2 SVGAGI. J gave up 3 bases and V 0 bases, and 4 bases lay outside the gene matches. This CDR3 is 15 amino acids long. DNA of the CDR3: TGTGCCAGCAGTTACTCGTCTAGCGGGCTCTACGAGCAGTACTTC. As protein: CASSYSSSGLYEQYF.

The chain links TRBV7-2 to TRBJ1-2, with D perhaps matching TRBD1 (5 bases). Germline assignment: CDR1 SGHTA and CDR2 FQGNSA. Trimming removed 5 bases at V and 4 bases at J, with 11 bases between. The CDR3 runs 13 residues. CDR3 protein: CASSLGLFYGYTF. The CDR3 DNA reads as TGTGCCAGCAGCCTGGGGCTTTTCTATGGCTACACCTTC.

CDR3 coding DNA: TGTGCCAGCAGCTCCGCAATCCTCCAGGGCAAAGACAAAAACATTCAGTACTTC. Translated: CASSSAILQGKDKNIQYF. The J gene is TRBJ2-4, the V gene TRBV7-9; D might be TRBD1 (5 bases). The CDR3 sequence is 18 residues long. Germline lookup yields CDR1 SEHNR and CDR2 FQNEAQ (reference sequence). V lost 4 bases and J lost 3, with 22 bases in between.

The chain is built from TRBV11-2 and TRBJ2-6; D is unresolved. Per the germline V gene, CDR1 is SGHAT and CDR2 is FQNNGV. The CDR3 totals 15 residues. The germline V and J ends were trimmed by 1 base and 1 base, with 5 bases remaining between them. CDR3 coding DNA: TGTGCCAGCAGCTTAGGCGAATCTGGGGCCAACGTCCTGACTTTC. This sequence encodes CASSLGESGANVLTF.

The chain combines TRBV5-1 with TRBJ2-1, with 11 bases matching TRBD1. CDR3 length equals 15 residues. The J segment lost 6 bases and the V segment lost 4 bases, leaving 6 bases of the junction unmatched. The germline CDR1 and CDR2 sequences are SGHRS and YFSETQ. The CDR3 reads CASSARGQGVNEQFF. CDR3 DNA: TGCGCCAGCAGCGCCAGGGGACAGGGGGTCAATGAGCAGTTCTTC.

The chain is built from TRBV7-2 and TRBJ2-1; 7 bases align to TRBD2. Germline CDR1 is SGHTA and CDR2 is FQGNSA. There are 14 residues in the CDR3. Germline trimming cut 5 bases from V and 7 bases from J; bases unmatched to any gene: 8. This chain's CDR3 is CASSLRLADNEQFF. The CDR3 bases are TGTGCCAGCAGCCTTAGACTAGCTGATAATGAGCAGTTCTTC.

V gene TRBV7-9 combines with J gene TRBJ2-1, with 12 bases identical to TRBD2. The V gene's germline CDR1 is SEHNR and CDR2 FQNEAQ (reference sequence). This CDR3 has 16 amino acids. The V segment lost 2 bases and the J segment 6 bases; nucleotides outside the gene matches: 5. In DNA, the CDR3 is TGTGCCAGCAGCTTAACTAGCGGGAGGATAGGCAATGAGCAGTTCTTC. It yields the protein CASSLTSGRIGNEQFF.

The V gene is TRBV9, the J gene TRBJ1-2; TRBD1 matches 7 bases. The CDR3 covers 14 residues. From germline, CDR1 is SGDLS and CDR2 YYNGEE. Trimming at V came to 0 bases and at J to 4 bases, leaving 3 bases not matched to a gene. CDR3 coding DNA: TGTGCCAGCAGCGTAGAGACAGGGTTCTATGGCTACACCTTC. Amino acid sequence: CASSVETGFYGYTF.

This clone was seen only a few times. The V call is TRBV7-2, the J call TRBJ2-5; 8 positions agree with TRBD1. This CDR3 has 15 amino acids. The germline gives CDR1 SGHTA, CDR2 FQGNSA. The junction had 8 bases not matched to a gene; V was cut back by 4 bases and J by 4 bases. The DNA for the CDR3 is TGTGCCAGCAGCTCCGACAGGGGTAGACTAGAGACCCAGTACTTC. This encodes CASSSDRGRLETQYF.

The rearrangement links TRBV5-1 to TRBJ2-7; D gene ambiguous. CDR3 length equals 13 residues. The V end lost 2 bases, the J end lost 3 bases, and 9 bases lay between the germline ends. CDR1 is SGHRS and CDR2 is YFSETQ in the germline V gene. This chain's CDR3 is CASSFDLLYEQYF. DNA for the CDR3: TGCGCCAGCAGCTTTGACCTTCTCTACGAGCAGTACTTC.

This chain connects TRBV7-9 to TRBJ2-3; D uncertain. Germline lookup yields CDR1 SEHNR and CDR2 FQNEAQ (reference sequence). The CDR3 is made up of 13 amino acids. Trimming shortened V by 4 bases and J by 8 bases, and 13 bases separated the two germline ends. The CDR3 region is CASSSAGVATQYF. The CDR3 coding sequence is TGTGCCAGCAGCTCCGCTGGGGTCGCTACGCAGTATTTT.

The chain uses TRBV19 and TRBJ1-1; a possible D gene is TRBD1 (5 bases). Between the trimmed V and J ends, which lost 1 base and 7 bases, there was a span of 16 bases. The CDR3 runs 15 residues. Germline CDR1 and CDR2: LNHDA and SQIVND (reference sequence). CDR3 DNA: TGTGCCAGTAGTATAGCCTTCGGGAAGGGGCGTGAAGCTTTCTTT. This translates into CASSIAFGKGREAFF.

CDR3: CASSLSWQGTEAFF. The CDR3 nucleotides are TGTGCCAGCAGTTTATCGTGGCAGGGCACTGAAGCTTTCTTT. The rearrangement uses TRBV27 and TRBJ1-1; tentative D call: TRBD1 (5 bases). Germline V gene data show CDR1 as MNHEY and CDR2 as SMNVEV (reference sequence). CDR3 length equals 14 residues. Deletions cut 0 bases from V and 4 bases from J, with 9 bases between.

The chain links TRBV6-5 to TRBJ2-3; D perhaps matches TRBD2 (5 bases). V gave up 5 bases and J gave up 7 bases, with 13 bases separating them. There are 13 residues in the CDR3. Germline loops: CDR1 MNHEY, CDR2 SVGAGI. The chain's CDR3 is CASSESEVNTQYF. The CDR3 coding sequence is TGTGCCAGCAGTGAATCGGAGGTAAATACGCAGTATTTT.

The V and J genes are TRBV2 and TRBJ2-1; no clear D gene. Germline lookup yields CDR1 SNHLY and CDR2 FYNNEI. The germline V and J ends were trimmed by 7 bases and 7 bases, with 8 bases remaining between them. This CDR3 spans 11 amino acids. CDR3 nucleotide sequence: TGTGCCAGCATTCTACGGAATGAGCAGTTCTTC. It yields the protein CASILRNEQFF. Drawing the rest from reference TRBV2 and TRBJ2-1, the complete variable domain is EPEVTQTPSHQVTQMGQEVILRCVPISNHLYFYWYRQILGQKVEFLVSFYNNEISEKSEIFDDQFSVERPDGSNFTLKIRSTKLEDSAMYFCASILRNEQFFGPGTRLTVL.

The chain joins TRBV7-9 to TRBJ1-5; 7 bases agree with TRBD1. There are 13 residues in the CDR3. Germline trimming cut 6 bases from V and 4 bases from J; bases unmatched to any gene: 3. From germline, CDR1 is SEHNR and CDR2 FQNEAQ (reference sequence). The CDR3 coding sequence is TGTGCCAGCAGTTTACAGGGGAATCAGCCCCAGCATTTT. It encodes CASSLQGNQPQHF.

The rearrangement links TRBV6-6 to TRBJ2-1; unclear D gene. The germline V gene encodes CDR1 MNHNY and CDR2 SVGAGI (reference sequence). The CDR3 runs to 14 residues. Trimming removed 0 bases from V and 8 bases from J, with 11 bases in between. CDR3 in amino acids: CASSYSPSFDEQFF. CDR3 DNA sequence: TGTGCCAGCAGTTACTCCCCTTCGTTCGATGAGCAGTTCTTC.

This sequence joins TRBV7-9 and TRBJ1-4; D gene ambiguous. Germline V CDR1 and CDR2: SEHNR, FQNEAQ (reference sequence). The germline V and J ends were trimmed by 5 bases and 12 bases, with 13 bases remaining between them. The CDR3 length is 12 residues. The CDR3 here is CASSLSGQELFF. The CDR3 region has the DNA TGTGCCAGCAGCCTGTCGGGTCAGGAACTGTTTTTT.

The chain recombines TRBV7-3 with TRBJ1-1; D gene unclear. The length of the CDR3 is 14 residues. V lost 1 base and J 1 base, leaving 7 bases between the germline ends. CDR1 is SGHTA, CDR2 FQGTGA, per germline. In DNA, the CDR3 is TGTGCCAGCAGCTTAAACTCGGGGAACACTGAAGCTTTCTTT. This gives the protein CASSLNSGNTEAFF.

The chain couples TRBV10-2 to TRBJ2-7; no firm D call. V lost 0 bases, J lost 4 bases, and 7 bases lay in between. Per the germline V gene, CDR1 is WSHSY and CDR2 is SAAADI. CDR3 size: 13 residues. The CDR3 coding sequence is TGCGCCAGCAGTGAGTCGGTGGGGTACGAGCAGTACTTC. This gives the protein CASSESVGYEQYF.

This clone was counted a few times. The chain recombines TRBV5-1 with TRBJ2-7; D unresolved. V shed 0 bases and J shed 7 bases, with 14 bases lying between them. Germline V gene data show CDR1 as SGHRS and CDR2 as YFSETQ. The CDR3 has 14 amino acids. The CDR3 protein is CASSLVHVGMEQYF. Here the CDR3 DNA reads TGCGCCAGCAGCTTGGTTCACGTGGGGATGGAGCAGTACTTC.